The clone carrying this TCR beta chain turned up a few times. The data were obtained in a study of blood T cell repertoires in COVID-19. Overall study: T cells, B-cell-depleted T cells, or PBMCs provided the cDNA or gDNA that served as material.

Original methodology: How many nucleated cells were present was estimated from reference gene primer amplification. Here immunoSEQ multiplex PCR was the method, and the copy in TCRdb shows in-frame clones only, minus some. Clonal size and the V and J genes are those of that table, whereas D and trimming came from the DNA. The sample lists 400,000 to 450,000 clones; more than 80% were seen once. The sample consisted of peripheral blood. This receptor was obtained from a woman between 25 and 40 years old with active or convalescent COVID-19.

CDR3 nucleotides: TGTGCCAGCGGCGCCGGGACAGAACCCCTTTCGGCCTATGGCTACACCTTC. It specifies CASGAGTEPLSAYGYTF. The chain uses TRBV19 and TRBJ1-2; 7 positions agree with TRBD1. J lost 4 bases, V lost 9 bases, and 20 bases had no gene match. CDR3 length: 17 residues. From germline, CDR1 is LNHDA and CDR2 SQIVND (reference sequence).